This is a list of T cell receptor beta chains from one sample in a study of identical twins. A single record per CDR3 protein comes from TCRdb applying MiXCR to the 5' RACE reads. The data contain 690,000 or so distinct CDR3 sequences, 8.5% to 9% of them singletons. The sample also formed part of further work on yellow fever vaccine responses in identical twins.

Sequenced material: PBMCs. The receptors stem from a woman aged 18-35 years in good health. Both conserved end residues are trimmed from each CDR3.

V gene	J gene	CDR3 protein
TRBV4-1	TRBJ2-7	ASSPILGQGVYEQY
TRBV15	TRBJ2-1	ATSKGGGPGLEQF
TRBV27	TRBJ1-5	ASSRGQRNQPQH
TRBV6-1	TRBJ1-2	ASRPQQGLTNYGYT
TRBV10-3	TRBJ1-1	AIKAGGTEAF
TRBV29-1	TRBJ1-2	SDETGAFGYT
TRBV20-1	TRBJ2-2	SARGQLTNTGELF
TRBV5-4	TRBJ2-3	ASRGGAGATDTQY
TRBV20-1	TRBJ2-5	CARGASGGTYQETQY
TRBV7-8	TRBJ1-1	ASSTRRNTEAF
TRBV5-1	TRBJ2-5	ASSLLTGKETQY
TRBV20-1	TRBJ2-2	SAYQGLTNTGELF
TRBV20-1	TRBJ1-6	SARDPGGDSPLH
TRBV20-1	TRBJ2-2	SAMAGAANTGELF
TRBV5-6	TRBJ2-7	ASSPLKGGSYEQY
TRBV5-1	TRBJ1-2	ASSLTETNYGYT
TRBV6-4	TRBJ2-1	ASTPGRRTYNEQF
TRBV10-3	TRBJ2-2	AISDAGTANTGELF
TRBV7-2	TRBJ2-7	ASSLWYTYEQY
TRBV2	TRBJ2-3	ASNGGRSTDTQY
TRBV29-1	TRBJ2-7	SVEDEGGASYEQY
TRBV7-8	TRBJ2-1	ASSPITGTSGRAVKF
TRBV6-1	TRBJ2-3	ASTRLAGATDTQY
TRBV18	TRBJ2-5	ASSPAAPGTGSQY
TRBV5-6	TRBJ1-1	ASSFGQGGAAF
TRBV6-1	TRBJ2-4	ASSLRTGPRSKNIQY
TRBV3-1	TRBJ2-7	ASSQEPTSGEVQY
TRBV18	TRBJ2-7	ASSPPAGVYEQY
TRBV24-1	TRBJ2-3	ATSDLGTGEADTQY
TRBV18	TRBJ2-3	ASSELTGTDTQY
TRBV7-8	TRBJ2-5	ASSLPGGTQY
TRBV7-8	TRBJ1-3	ASSFSGVGNTIY
TRBV20-1	TRBJ1-5	SAKSRDRANQPQH
TRBV20-1	TRBJ2-1	SARWAKGKDEQF
TRBV5-1	TRBJ1-2	ASRRGANYGYT
TRBV10-2	TRBJ2-1	ASSSSGNSYNEQF
TRBV5-1	TRBJ2-1	ATSLGGQGHNEQF
TRBV4-2	TRBJ1-4	ASSQEFTTEGELVEKLF
TRBV11-2	TRBJ2-5	ASSFQGAKGEETQY
TRBV6-2/TRBV6-3	TRBJ2-3	ASGTPTGSKDTQY